Listed below are T cell receptor beta chains from one sample, sequenced in a study of beta chain features in type 1 diabetes. Generated by immunoSEQ multiplex PCR, the TCRdb table keeps only in-frame clones and is missing some. In the table there are more than 300,000 clones, 7% to 9% of which are singletons. Material: central memory CD4+ T cells from blood. The receptors originated from a woman between 18 and 30 years old in good health. CDR3s include the opening cysteine and the closing phenylalanine or tryptophan. Fields, in order: V gene, J gene, clone size, CDR3 protein. The size of a clone is reported for some rows only, either as once, few or many, or as a class for expanded clones.

TRBV19	TRBJ2-3	few	CASSPRTSGSTDTQYF
TRBV2	TRBJ1-1	few	CASREGQASIRITEAFF
TRBV6-5	TRBJ2-1	-	CASSEADVQQFF
TRBV4-2	TRBJ1-5	many	CASSQDLAPNQPQHF
TRBV27	TRBJ2-2	-	CASSLWTSGTGELFF
TRBV7-9	TRBJ1-1	-	CASTRTGKNTEAFF
TRBV5-1	TRBJ2-7	few	CASSLGRTGESYEQYF
TRBV4-3	TRBJ2-7	few	CASSQDHRLDFSYEQYF
TRBV11-2	TRBJ2-1	-	CASSLETGGGREQFF
TRBV7-2	TRBJ1-1	few	CASSLVLMSGGGAFF
TRBV6-6	TRBJ1-2	few	CASSYTQGATYGYTF
TRBV9	TRBJ2-1	few	CASSVDSGTPSSYNEQFF
TRBV7-2	-	-	CASSHIHGYEQYF
TRBV7-2	TRBJ1-2	-	CASSAHRGRDGYTF
TRBV5-1	TRBJ2-1	few	CASTRELYNEQFF
TRBV18	TRBJ2-1	-	CASSTGQGLNNEQFF
TRBV7-3	TRBJ2-4	-	CASSLKGSNVQYF
TRBV4-3	TRBJ2-2	-	CASRFRRGTGELFF
TRBV5-1	TRBJ2-1	many	CASSLWLAGGNEQFF
TRBV4-2	TRBJ2-7	-	CASSQDLQTGGYEQYF
TRBV14	TRBJ1-1	few	CASSPWTTMNTEAFF
TRBV11-3	TRBJ1-1	many	CASSTPTGVTEAFF
TRBV7-6	TRBJ2-5	few	CASSSPDYETQYF
TRBV4-3	TRBJ2-7	few	CASSPLAGDSYEQYF
TRBV18	TRBJ2-5	few	CASSPGETQYF
TRBV7-2	TRBJ2-3	few	CASSFRAREDTQYF
TRBV7-8	TRBJ2-5	few	CASSLDRTGRQETQYF
TRBV5-6	TRBJ2-1	-	CASSYIGLGTDEQFF
TRBV5-6	TRBJ2-5	few	CASSTAGGPRQETQYF
TRBV18	TRBJ2-7	-	CASSPRDRQYF
TRBV4-2	TRBJ2-7	few	CASSQERSSFSEQYF
TRBV6-5	TRBJ1-1	-	CASSYPPKAFF
TRBV7-2	TRBJ1-1	few	CASSLGRGPTEAFF
TRBV14	TRBJ2-1	many	CASSQYSWNEQFF
TRBV7-2	TRBJ2-3	-	CASSLLPQTDTQYF